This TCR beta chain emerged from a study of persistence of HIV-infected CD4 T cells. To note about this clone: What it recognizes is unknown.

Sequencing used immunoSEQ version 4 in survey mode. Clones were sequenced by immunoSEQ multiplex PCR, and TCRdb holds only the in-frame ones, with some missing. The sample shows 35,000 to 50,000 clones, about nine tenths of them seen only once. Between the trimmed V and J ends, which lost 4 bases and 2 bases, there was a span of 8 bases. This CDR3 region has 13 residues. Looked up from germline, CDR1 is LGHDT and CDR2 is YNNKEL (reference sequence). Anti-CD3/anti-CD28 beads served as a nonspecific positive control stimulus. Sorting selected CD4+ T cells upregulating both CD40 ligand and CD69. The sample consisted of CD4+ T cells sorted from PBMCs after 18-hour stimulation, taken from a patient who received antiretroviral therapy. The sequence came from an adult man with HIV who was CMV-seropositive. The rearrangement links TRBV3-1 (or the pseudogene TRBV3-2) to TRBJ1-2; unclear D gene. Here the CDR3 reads CASSPSANYGYTF. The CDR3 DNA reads TGTGCCAGCAGCCCCAGCGCAAACTATGGCTACACCTTC.